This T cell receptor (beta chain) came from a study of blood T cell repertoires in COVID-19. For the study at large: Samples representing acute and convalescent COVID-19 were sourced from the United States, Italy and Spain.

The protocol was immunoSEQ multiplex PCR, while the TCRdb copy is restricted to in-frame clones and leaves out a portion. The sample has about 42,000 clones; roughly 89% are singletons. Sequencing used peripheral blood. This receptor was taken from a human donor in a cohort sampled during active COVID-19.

The DNA of the CDR3 is TGTGCCAGCAGTTTTTTCGACAGGTCGGTTGAGCAGTTCTTC. Amino acids: CASSFFDRSVEQFF. The rearrangement uses TRBV27 and TRBJ2-1, with D maybe TRBD1 (6 bases). V lost 3 bases to trimming and J lost 9 bases, with 15 bases between them. Germline V gene sequence: CDR1 MNHEY, CDR2 SMNVEV (reference sequence). CDR3 length: 14 amino acids.